This T cell receptor (beta chain) originates from a study of blood T cell repertoires in COVID-19. The wider study: Acute-phase and convalescent COVID-19 samples originated in the United States, Italy and Spain.

Clones were sequenced by immunoSEQ multiplex PCR, and TCRdb holds only the in-frame ones, with some missing. Among about 200,000 clones, 81% were seen once, and the ten largest hold approximately 9%. This clone was seen only a few times. Sequencing was performed on PBMCs or T cells enriched from blood (not recorded which). The receptor comes from a woman between 50 and 59 years old with acute COVID-19.

The CDR3 region has the DNA TGTGCCATCAGGGGACAGGGGATAAACACTGAAGCTTTCTTT. Translated, it gives CAIRGQGINTEAFF. The chain employs TRBV10-3 and TRBJ1-1, with TRBD1 matching 10 bases. Trimming at V came to 6 bases and at J to 2 bases, leaving 3 bases not matched to a gene. Germline loops: CDR1 ENHRY, CDR2 SYGVKD. The CDR3 sequence is 14 residues long.